The source of this T cell receptor (beta chain) is a study of monozygotic twins with inflammatory bowel disease. The CDR3 is 12 residues long. Germline V lookup: CDR1 LNHDA, CDR2 SQIVND (reference sequence). TCRdb reprocessed the 5' RACE reads; each CDR3 protein has one entry and no DNA is given. With under 350,000 distinct CDR3 sequences in the sample, the ten largest clones hold roughly 5.3%. The clonotype originates from a human donor with ulcerative colitis or Crohn's disease, or a healthy co-twin of an affected twin (not recorded which). Sequenced: blood. The chain combines TRBV19 with TRBJ1-5; TCRdb reports TRBD1, a call that lacks DNA to check it against. The CDR3 sequence is CASRAGGGPQHF.